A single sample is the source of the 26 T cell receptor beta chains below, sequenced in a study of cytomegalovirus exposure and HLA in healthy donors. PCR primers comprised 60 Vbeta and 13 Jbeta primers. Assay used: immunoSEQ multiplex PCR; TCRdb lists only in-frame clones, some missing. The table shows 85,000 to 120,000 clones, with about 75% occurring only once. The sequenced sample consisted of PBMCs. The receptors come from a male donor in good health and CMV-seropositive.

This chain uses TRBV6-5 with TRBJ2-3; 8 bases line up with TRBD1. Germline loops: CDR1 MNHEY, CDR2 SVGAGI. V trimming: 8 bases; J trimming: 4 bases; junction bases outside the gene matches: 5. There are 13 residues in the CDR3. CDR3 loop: CASRTGRADTQYF. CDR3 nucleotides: TGTGCCAGCCGGACAGGGCGAGCAGATACGCAGTATTTT.

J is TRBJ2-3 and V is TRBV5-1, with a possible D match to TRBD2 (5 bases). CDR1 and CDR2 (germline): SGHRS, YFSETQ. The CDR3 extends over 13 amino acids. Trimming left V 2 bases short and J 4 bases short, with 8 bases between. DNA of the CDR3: TGCGCCAGCAGCTTTTCCGGGGCAGATACGCAGTATTTT. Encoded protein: CASSFSGADTQYF.

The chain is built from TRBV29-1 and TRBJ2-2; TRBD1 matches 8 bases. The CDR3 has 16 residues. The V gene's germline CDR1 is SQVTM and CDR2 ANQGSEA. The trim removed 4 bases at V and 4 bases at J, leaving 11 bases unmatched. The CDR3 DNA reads TGCAGCGTTGGCACAGGGGGTATGTTTGGCACCGGGGAGCTGTTTTTT. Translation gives CSVGTGGMFGTGELFF.

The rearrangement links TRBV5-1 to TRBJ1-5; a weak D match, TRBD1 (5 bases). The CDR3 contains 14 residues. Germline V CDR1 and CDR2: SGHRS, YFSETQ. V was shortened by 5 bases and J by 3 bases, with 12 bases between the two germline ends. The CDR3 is CASSPGGNNQPQHF. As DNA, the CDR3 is TGCGCCAGCAGTCCCGGGGGAAACAATCAGCCCCAGCATTTT.

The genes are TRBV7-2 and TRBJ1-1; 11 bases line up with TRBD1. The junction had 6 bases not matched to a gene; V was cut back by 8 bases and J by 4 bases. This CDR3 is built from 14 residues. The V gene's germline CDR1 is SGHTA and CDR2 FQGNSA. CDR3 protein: CASGWTGGLTEAFF. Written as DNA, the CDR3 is TGTGCCAGCGGATGGACAGGGGGCCTCACTGAAGCTTTCTTT.

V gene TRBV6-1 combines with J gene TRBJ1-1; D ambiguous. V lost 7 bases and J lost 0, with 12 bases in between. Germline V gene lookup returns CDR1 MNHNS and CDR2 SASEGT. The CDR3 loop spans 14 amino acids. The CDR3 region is CASTPRSVNTEAFF. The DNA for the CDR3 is TGTGCCAGCACCCCACGTAGCGTGAACACTGAAGCTTTCTTT.

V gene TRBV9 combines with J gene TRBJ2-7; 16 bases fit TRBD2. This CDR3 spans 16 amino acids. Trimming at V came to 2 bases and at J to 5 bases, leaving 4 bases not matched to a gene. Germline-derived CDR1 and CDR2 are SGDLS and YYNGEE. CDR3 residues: CASSVGTSGGAHEQYF. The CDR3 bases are TGTGCCAGCAGCGTGGGGACTAGCGGGGGGGCCCACGAGCAGTACTTC.

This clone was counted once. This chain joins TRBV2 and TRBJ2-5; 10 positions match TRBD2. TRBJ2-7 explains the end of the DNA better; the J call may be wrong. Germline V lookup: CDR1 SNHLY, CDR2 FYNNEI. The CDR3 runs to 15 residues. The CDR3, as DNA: TGTGCCAGCAGGCTAGGGACTAGCGAAACCTACGAGCAGTACTTC. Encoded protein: CASRLGTSETYEQYF.

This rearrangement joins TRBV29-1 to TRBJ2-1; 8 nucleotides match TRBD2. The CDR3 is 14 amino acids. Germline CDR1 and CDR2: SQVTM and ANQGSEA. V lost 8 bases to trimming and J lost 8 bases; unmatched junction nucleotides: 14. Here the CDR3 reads CSTSVGGRSDEQFF. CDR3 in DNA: TGCAGCACATCAGTGGGCGGGAGGTCCGATGAGCAGTTCTTC.

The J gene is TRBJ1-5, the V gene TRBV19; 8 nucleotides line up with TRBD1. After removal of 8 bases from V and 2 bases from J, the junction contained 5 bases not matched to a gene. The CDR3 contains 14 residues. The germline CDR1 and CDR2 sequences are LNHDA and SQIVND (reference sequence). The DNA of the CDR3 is TGTGCCAGTCAGGGGGCCCCTGGCAATCAGCCCCAGCATTTT. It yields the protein CASQGAPGNQPQHF.

CDR3 region: CASSQARGRTYTF. CDR3 bases: TGTGCCAGCAGCCAAGCCAGGGGCAGAACCTACACCTTC. The chain recombines TRBV14 with TRBJ1-2, with D tentatively TRBD1 (6 bases). Per germline, CDR1 SGHDN and CDR2 FVKESK. The CDR3 covers 13 residues. Trimming took off 1 base at V and 10 bases at J, with 13 bases between the two ends. Supplemented by reference TRBV14 and TRBJ1-2, the full variable domain reads EAGVTQFPSHSVIEKGQTVTLRCDPISGHDNLYWYRRVMGKEIKFLLHFVKESKQDESGMPNNRFLAERTGGTYSTLKVQPAELEDSGVYFCASSQARGRTYTFGSGTRLTVV.

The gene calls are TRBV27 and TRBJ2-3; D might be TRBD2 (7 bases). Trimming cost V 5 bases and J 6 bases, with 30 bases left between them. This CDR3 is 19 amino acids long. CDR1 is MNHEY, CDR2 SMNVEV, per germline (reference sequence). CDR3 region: CASSPRRGRWVLPTDTQYF. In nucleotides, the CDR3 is TGTGCCAGCAGTCCTAGGCGGGGGCGTTGGGTTTTACCTACGGATACGCAGTATTTT.

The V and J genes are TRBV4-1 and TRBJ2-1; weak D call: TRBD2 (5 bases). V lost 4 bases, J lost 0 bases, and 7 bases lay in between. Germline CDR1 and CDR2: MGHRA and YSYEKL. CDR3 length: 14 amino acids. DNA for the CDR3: TGCGCCAGCAGCCGGGAGAGCTCCTACAATGAGCAGTTCTTC. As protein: CASSRESSYNEQFF.

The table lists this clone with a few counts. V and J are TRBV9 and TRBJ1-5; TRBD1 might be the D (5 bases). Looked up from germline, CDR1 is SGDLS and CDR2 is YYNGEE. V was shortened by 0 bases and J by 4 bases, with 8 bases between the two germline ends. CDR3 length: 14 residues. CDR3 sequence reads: CASSVADSNQPQHF. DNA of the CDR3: TGTGCCAGCAGCGTAGCAGACAGTAATCAGCCCCAGCATTTT.

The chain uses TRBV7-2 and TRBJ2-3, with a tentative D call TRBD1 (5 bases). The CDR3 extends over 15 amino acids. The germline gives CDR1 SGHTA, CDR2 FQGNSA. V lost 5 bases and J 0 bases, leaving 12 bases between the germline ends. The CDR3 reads CASSPRTTSTDTQYF. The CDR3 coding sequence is TGTGCCAGCAGCCCCAGGACAACGAGCACAGATACGCAGTATTTT.

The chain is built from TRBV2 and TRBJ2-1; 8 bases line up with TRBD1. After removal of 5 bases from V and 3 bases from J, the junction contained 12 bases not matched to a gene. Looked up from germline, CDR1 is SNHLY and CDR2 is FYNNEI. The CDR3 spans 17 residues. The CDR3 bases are TGTGCCAGCAGTATAGGACAGGGCTTCCTTAGCTACAATGAGCAGTTCTTC. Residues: CASSIGQGFLSYNEQFF.

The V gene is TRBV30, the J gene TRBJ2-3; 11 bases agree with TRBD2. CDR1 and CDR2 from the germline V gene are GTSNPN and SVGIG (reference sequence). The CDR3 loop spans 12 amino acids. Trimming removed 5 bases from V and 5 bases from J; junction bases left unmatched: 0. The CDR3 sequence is CAWGTSGDTQYF. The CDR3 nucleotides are TGTGCCTGGGGGACTAGCGGAGATACGCAGTATTTT.

CDR3 amino acids: CASSRQGGTNEKLFF. For the CDR3, the DNA is TGTGCCAGCAGCAGACAGGGGGGGACTAATGAAAAACTGTTTTTT. This chain links TRBV7-2 with TRBJ1-4; 9 bases map to TRBD1. The CDR3 has 15 amino acids. The junction had 3 bases not matched to a gene; V was cut back by 5 bases and J by 2 bases. The V gene's germline CDR1 is SGHTA and CDR2 FQGNSA.

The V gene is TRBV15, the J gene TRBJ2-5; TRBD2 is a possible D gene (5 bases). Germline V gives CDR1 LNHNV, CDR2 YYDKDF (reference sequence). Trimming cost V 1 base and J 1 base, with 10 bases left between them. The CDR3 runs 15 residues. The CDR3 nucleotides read TGTGCCACCAGCAGAGGGGGAGAGAGCCAAGAGACCCAGTACTTC. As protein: CATSRGGESQETQYF.

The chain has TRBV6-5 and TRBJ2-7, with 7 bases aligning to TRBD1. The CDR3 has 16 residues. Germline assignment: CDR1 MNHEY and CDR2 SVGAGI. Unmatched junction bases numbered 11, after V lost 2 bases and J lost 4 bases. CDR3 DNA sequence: TGTGCCAGCAGTTACGGTACAGGGGCATTTCCTTACGAGCAGTACTTC. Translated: CASSYGTGAFPYEQYF.

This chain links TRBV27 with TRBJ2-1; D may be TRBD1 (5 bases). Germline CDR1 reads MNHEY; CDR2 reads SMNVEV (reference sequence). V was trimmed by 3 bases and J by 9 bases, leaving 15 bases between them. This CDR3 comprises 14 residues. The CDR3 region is CASSLENRSPEQFF. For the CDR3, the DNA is TGTGCCAGCAGTTTGGAGAACAGGTCCCCTGAGCAGTTCTTC.

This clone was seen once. The DNA for the CDR3 is TGTGCCACCAGCTACCACGTAGCGCGGGGCTCCTACAATGAGCAGTTCTTC. This sequence encodes CATSYHVARGSYNEQFF. The chain joins TRBV15 to TRBJ2-1; D perhaps matches TRBD2 (6 bases). The CDR3 runs 17 residues. CDR1 and CDR2 from the germline V gene are LNHNV and YYDKDF (reference sequence). Trimming pared 5 bases from V and 0 bases from J, leaving 17 bases between.

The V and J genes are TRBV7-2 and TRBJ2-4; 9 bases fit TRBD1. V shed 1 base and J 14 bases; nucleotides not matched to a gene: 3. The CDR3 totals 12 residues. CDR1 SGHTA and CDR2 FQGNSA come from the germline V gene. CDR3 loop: CASSLGRTGEYF. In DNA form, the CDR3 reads TGTGCCAGCAGCTTAGGACGGACAGGGGAGTACTTC.

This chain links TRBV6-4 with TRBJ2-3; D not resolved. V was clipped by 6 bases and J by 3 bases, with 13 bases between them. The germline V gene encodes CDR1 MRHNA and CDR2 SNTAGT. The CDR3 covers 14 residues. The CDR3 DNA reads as TGTGCCAGCAGAGCCCAGGTAAGGACAGATACGCAGTATTTT. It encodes CASRAQVRTDTQYF.

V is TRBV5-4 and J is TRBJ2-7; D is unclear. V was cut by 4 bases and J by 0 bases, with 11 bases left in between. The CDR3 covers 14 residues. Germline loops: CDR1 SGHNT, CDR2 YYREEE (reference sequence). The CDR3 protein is CASSLTESSYEQYF. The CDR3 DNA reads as TGTGCCAGCAGCCTGACGGAGAGCTCCTACGAGCAGTACTTC.

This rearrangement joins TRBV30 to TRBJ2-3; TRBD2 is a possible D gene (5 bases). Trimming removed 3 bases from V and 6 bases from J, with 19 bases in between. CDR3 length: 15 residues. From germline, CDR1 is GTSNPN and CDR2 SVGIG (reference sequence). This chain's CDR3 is CAWSSWRLLRDTQYF. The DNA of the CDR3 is TGTGCCTGGAGCTCTTGGCGACTACTCCGGGATACGCAGTATTTT.